This T cell receptor (beta chain) was profiled in a study of blood T cell repertoires in COVID-19 (TCRdb year 2020). Looking at the study overall: Samples from collaborators originated in the United States, Italy and Spain and spanned both the acute and convalescent phases of COVID-19. The material from the prospective study consisted of cDNA or gDNA derived from T cells, B-cell-depleted T cells, or PBMCs. Deeply sampled blood TCRbeta repertoires from subjects exposed to, actively infected with, or recovered from COVID-19 were included in the dataset. The repertoires were made available in a free public database intended to serve as a resource for research on the immune response to SARS-CoV-2. Samples came from the ongoing ImmuneRACE study (first 160 participants) plus 1,254 subjects from 6 global collaborators. A de-identified subject ID, COVID-19 status, age in years and sex were almost always included in the sample metadata. HLA class I and class II types, where available, came from metadata supplied by the sample provider rather than from assay-based typing. Overall study outcomes, separate from this receptor: The quantity of clinical and demographic metadata differed by source and by participant and was supplied without curation.

To note about this clone: Its antigen is still unknown. No clone much larger than this one lies a single base away; base qualities are absent.

The immunoSEQ Assay, a bias-controlled multiplex PCR, was used to amplify TCRbeta CDR3 regions from genomic DNA. In the paper's pipeline: The number of nucleated cells in each sample was estimated from the amplification of reference gene primers within the assay. Sequence reads were collapsed and filtered to measure the absolute abundance of every unique TCRbeta CDR3 rearrangement. For each sample, productive Simpson clonality was calculated by taking the square root of Simpson's diversity index across productive rearrangements. Held by TCRdb, this immuneACCESS table contains in-frame sequences only and omits some clones. Under half of the omission traces to an unresolved V gene where checked; the cause of the rest is unknown. V, J and clone size were drawn from that table, and D and trimming were deduced from the DNA. The sample records 270,000 or so clones, 86% of which are singletons. The ten largest clones capture approximately 2.4% of the sample.

Participants in the prospective study were aged 18 to 89 years, lived in some 24 United States geographic areas, and enrolled through a virtual design. To assign participants to cohorts, the prospective study relied on clinical history that participants themselves reported in a screening survey and a study questionnaire. For ImmuneRACE Cohort 3, a participant was defined as recovered based on two consecutive negative NP/OP PCR tests, clearance by a healthcare professional, or resolution of symptoms. Mobile phlebotomists in the prospective study collected whole blood, serum and a nasopharyngeal or oropharyngeal swab from every participant. Additional blood draws and questionnaires over an approximately two-month period could optionally be provided by prospective study participants. Prospective study blood samples were shipped either frozen or at room temperature before DNA extraction. The CDR3 numbers 15 residues from cysteine through phenylalanine. The kept DNA is CDR3 alone, 45 bases in frame from the first base. Looking up the germline V gene yields CDR1 SGHTA and CDR2 FQGTGA. The V end gives up 0 bases and the J end 7 bases, leaving 1 base in the junction not matched to a gene.

Material for sequencing was PBMCs or T cells enriched from blood (not recorded which). The clonotype was recovered from a woman aged 18-29 years who had recovered from COVID-19. The sequence joins TRBV7-3 to TRBJ2-2; 11 junctional bases match TRBD2. The DNA is TGTGCCAGCAGCTTAACACTAGCGGGGGTCGGGGAGCTGTTTTTT. Translated, it gives CASSLTLAGVGELFF.